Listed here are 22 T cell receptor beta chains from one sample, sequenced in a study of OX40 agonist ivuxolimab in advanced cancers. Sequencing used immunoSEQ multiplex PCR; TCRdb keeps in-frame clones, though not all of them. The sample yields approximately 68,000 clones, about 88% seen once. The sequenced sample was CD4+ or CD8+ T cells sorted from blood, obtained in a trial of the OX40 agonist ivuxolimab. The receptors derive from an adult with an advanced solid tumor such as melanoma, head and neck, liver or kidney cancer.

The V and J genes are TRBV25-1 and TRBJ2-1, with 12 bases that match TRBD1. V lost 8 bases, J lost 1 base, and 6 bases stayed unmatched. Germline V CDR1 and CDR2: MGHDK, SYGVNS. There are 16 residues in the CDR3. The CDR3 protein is CASQGTGGESYNEQFF. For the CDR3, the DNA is TGTGCCAGCCAGGGGACAGGGGGCGAATCCTACAATGAGCAGTTCTTC.

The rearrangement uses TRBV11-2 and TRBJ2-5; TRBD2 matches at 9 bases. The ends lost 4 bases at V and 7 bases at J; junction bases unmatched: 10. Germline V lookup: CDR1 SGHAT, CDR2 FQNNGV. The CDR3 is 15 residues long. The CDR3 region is CASSSSSGGPGTQYF. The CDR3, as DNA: TGTGCCAGCAGCTCCAGTAGCGGGGGCCCCGGGACCCAGTACTTC.

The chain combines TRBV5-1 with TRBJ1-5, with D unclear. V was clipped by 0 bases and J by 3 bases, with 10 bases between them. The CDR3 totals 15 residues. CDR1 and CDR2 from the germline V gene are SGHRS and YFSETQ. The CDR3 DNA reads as TGCGCCAGCAGCTTGGATGGGGAGAACAATCAGCCCCAGCATTTT. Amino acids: CASSLDGENNQPQHF.

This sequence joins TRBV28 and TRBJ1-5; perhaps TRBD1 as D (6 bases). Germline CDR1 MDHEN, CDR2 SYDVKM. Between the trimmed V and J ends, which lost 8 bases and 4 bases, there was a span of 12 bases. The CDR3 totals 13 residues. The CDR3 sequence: CASEGGRNQPQHF. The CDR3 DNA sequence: TGTGCCAGCGAGGGGGGGCGTAATCAGCCCCAGCATTTT.

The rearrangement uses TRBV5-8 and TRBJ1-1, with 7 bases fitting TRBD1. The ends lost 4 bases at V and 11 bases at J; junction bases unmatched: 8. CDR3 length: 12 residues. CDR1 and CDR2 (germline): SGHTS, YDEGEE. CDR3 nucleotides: TGTGCCAGCAGCACACAGGGGAGGGTCGCTTTCTTT. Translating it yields CASSTQGRVAFF. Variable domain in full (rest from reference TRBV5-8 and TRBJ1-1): EAGVTQSPTHLIKTRGQQATLRCSPISGHTSVYWYQQALGLGLQFLLWYDEGEERNRGNFPPRFSGRQFPNYSSELNVNALELEDSALYLCASSTQGRVAFFGQGTRLTVV.

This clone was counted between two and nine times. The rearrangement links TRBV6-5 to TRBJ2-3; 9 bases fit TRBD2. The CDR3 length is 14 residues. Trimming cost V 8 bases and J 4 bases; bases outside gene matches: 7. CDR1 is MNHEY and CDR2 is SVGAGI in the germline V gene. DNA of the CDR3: TGTGCCAGCGGGGTAGCGGGAGTCTCAGATACGCAGTATTTT. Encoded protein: CASGVAGVSDTQYF.

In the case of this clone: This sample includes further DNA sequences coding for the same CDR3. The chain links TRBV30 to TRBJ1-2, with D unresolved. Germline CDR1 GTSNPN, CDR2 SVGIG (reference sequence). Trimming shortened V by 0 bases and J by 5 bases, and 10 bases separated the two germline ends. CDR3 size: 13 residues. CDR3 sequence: CAWSVLGSYGYTF. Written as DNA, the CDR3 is TGTGCCTGGAGTGTTCTGGGATCTTATGGCTACACCTTC.

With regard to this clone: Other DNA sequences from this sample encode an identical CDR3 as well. CDR3 sequence reads: CASSLGDQETQYF. The CDR3 bases are TGTGCCAGCAGCCTGGGTGACCAAGAGACCCAGTACTTC. V gene TRBV5-5 combines with J gene TRBJ2-5; D gene unclear. The V and J ends lost 4 bases and 0 bases respectively, with 7 bases between them. The germline V gene encodes CDR1 SGHKS and CDR2 YYEKEE (reference sequence). This CDR3 contains 13 residues.

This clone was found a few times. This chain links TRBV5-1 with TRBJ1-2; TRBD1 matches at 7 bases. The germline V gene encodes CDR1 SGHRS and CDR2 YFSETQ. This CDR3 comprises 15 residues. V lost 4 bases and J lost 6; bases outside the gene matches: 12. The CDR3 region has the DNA TGCGCCAGCAGCATAACCTACAGGGGCGAGAATGGCTACACCTTC. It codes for CASSITYRGENGYTF.

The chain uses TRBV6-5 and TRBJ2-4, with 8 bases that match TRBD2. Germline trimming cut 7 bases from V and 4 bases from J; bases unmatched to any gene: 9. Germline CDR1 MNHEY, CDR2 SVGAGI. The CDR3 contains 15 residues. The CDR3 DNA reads TGTGCCAGCAATAAAGCGGGAGCGGGAAAAAACATTCAGTACTTC. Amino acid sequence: CASNKAGAGKNIQYF.

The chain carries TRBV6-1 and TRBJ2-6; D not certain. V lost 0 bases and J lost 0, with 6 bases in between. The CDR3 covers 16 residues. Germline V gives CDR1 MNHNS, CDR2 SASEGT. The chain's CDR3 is CASSEAMGSGANVLTF. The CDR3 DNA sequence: TGTGCCAGCAGTGAAGCCATGGGCTCTGGGGCCAACGTCCTGACTTTC.

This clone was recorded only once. The CDR3: CASSKGTGTGEKLFF. CDR3 bases: TGTGCCAGCAGTAAAGGGACAGGGACGGGCGAAAAACTGTTTTTT. The chain carries TRBV6-1 and TRBJ1-4, with TRBD1 matching 9 bases. There are 15 residues in the CDR3. V shed 5 bases and J 8 bases; nucleotides not matched to a gene: 9. CDR1 is MNHNS, CDR2 SASEGT, per germline.

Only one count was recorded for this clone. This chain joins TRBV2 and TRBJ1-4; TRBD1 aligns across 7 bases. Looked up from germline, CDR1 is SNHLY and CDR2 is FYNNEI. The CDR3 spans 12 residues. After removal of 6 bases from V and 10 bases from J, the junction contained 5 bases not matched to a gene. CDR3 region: CASRVRQGKLFF. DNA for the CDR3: TGTGCCAGCAGGGTTAGACAGGGAAAACTGTTTTTT.

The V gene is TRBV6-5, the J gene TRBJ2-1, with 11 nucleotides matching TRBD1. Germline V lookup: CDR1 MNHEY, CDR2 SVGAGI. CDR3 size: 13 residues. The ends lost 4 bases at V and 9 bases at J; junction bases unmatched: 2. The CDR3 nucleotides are TGTGCCAGCAGTTCGGACAGGGGGCTTGAGCAGTTCTTC. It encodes CASSSDRGLEQFF.

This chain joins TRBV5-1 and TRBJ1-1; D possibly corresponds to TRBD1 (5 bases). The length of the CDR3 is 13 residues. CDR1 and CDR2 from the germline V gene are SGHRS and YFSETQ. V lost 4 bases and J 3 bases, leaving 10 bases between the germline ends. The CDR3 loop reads CASSRGGYTEAFF. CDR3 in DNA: TGCGCCAGCAGCCGTGGGGGGTACACTGAAGCTTTCTTT.

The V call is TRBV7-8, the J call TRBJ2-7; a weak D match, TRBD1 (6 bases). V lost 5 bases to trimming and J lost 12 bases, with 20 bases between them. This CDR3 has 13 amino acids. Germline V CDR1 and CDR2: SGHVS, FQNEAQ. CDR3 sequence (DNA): TGTGCCAGCAGCCTTAACAGGGAATGGGAAGCGTACTTC. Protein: CASSLNREWEAYF.

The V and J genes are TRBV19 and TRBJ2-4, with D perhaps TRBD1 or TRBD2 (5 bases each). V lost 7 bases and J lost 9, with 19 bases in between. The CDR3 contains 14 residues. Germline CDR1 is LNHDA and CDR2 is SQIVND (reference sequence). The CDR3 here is CASTSHGAPGIQYF. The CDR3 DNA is TGTGCCAGTACCTCACACGGGGCCCCGGGCATTCAGTACTTC. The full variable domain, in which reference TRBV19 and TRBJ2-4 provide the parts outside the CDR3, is DGGITQSPKYLFRKEGQNVTLSCEQNLNHDAMYWYRQDPGQGLRLIYYSQIVNDFQKGDIAEGYSVSREKKESFPLTVTSAQKNPTAFYLCASTSHGAPGIQYFGAGTRLSVL.

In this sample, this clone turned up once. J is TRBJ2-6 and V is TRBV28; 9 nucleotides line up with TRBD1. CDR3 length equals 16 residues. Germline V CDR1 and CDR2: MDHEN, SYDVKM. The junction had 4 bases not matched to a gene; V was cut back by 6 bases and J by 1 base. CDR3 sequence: CASSSGTGSGANVLTF. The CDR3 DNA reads TGTGCCAGCAGCTCCGGGACAGGGTCTGGGGCCAACGTCCTGACTTTC.

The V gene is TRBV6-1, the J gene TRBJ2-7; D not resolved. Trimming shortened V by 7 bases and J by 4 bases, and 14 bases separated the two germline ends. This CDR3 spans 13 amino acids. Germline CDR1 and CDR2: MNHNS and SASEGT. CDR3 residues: CASKEWLGYEQYF. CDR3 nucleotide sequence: TGTGCCAGCAAAGAGTGGCTTGGGTACGAGCAGTACTTC.

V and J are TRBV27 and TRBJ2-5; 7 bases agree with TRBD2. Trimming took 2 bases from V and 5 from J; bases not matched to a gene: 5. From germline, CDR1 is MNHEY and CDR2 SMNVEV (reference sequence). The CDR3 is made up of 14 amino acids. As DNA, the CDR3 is TGTGCCAGCAGTTTAAAAGCGGGAAGGGAGACCCAGTACTTC. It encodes CASSLKAGRETQYF.

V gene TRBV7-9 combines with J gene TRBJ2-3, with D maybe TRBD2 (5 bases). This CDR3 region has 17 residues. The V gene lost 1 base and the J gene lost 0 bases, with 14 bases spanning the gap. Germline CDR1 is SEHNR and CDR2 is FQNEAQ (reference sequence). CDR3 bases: TGTGCCAGCAGCTTAGTTAGGGCTAGCCTTAGCACAGATACGCAGTATTTT. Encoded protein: CASSLVRASLSTDTQYF.

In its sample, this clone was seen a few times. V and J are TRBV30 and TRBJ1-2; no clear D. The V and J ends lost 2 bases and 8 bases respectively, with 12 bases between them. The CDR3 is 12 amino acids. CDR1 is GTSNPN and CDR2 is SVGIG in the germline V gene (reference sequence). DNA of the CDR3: TGTGCCTGGAGTCGTTCCCGAAAGGGCTACACCTTC. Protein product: CAWSRSRKGYTF.